These 15 T cell receptor beta chains share one sample of origin, sequenced in a study of PD-L1 blockade in urothelial cancer. Described time point: pretreatment peripheral blood. The repertoire was sequenced with immunoSEQ multiplex PCR; TCRdb's copy has only in-frame clones and lacks some. The sample lists 30,000 to 40,000 clones, approximately 93% occurring once. The material sequenced was PBMCs, taken around atezolizumab (anti-PD-L1) treatment. Receptors were obtained from a woman in her sixties or seventies with urothelial cancer.

This chain joins TRBV4-1 and TRBJ1-3, with a tentative D call TRBD1 (6 bases). Germline lookup yields CDR1 MGHRA and CDR2 YSYEKL. V was pared by 5 bases and J by 3 bases, with 17 bases between. The CDR3 runs to 16 residues. The CDR3 is CASSWDIQGFGNTIYF. CDR3 nucleotide sequence: TGCGCCAGCAGCTGGGACATTCAAGGGTTTGGAAACACCATATATTTT.

V and J are TRBV5-1 and TRBJ1-3; 7 positions match TRBD1. V trimming: 4 bases; J trimming: 4 bases; junction bases outside the gene matches: 8. Per the germline V gene, CDR1 is SGHRS and CDR2 is YFSETQ. The CDR3 totals 15 residues. The CDR3 loop is CASSPEGARGNTIYF. CDR3 bases: TGCGCCAGCAGCCCCGAGGGGGCGCGAGGAAACACCATATATTTT.

This chain links TRBV28 with TRBJ1-5, with D maybe TRBD1 (5 bases). The V end lost 6 bases, the J end lost 0 bases, and 6 bases lay between the germline ends. CDR3 size: 13 residues. Germline loops: CDR1 MDHEN, CDR2 SYDVKM. Here the CDR3 DNA reads TGTGCCAGCAGAGACAGTAGCAATCAGCCCCAGCATTTT. Amino acid sequence: CASRDSSNQPQHF.

This sequence joins TRBV5-4 and TRBJ1-2; tentatively, D is TRBD1 (5 bases). V dropped 4 bases and J dropped 4 bases, with 20 bases sitting between them. The length of the CDR3 is 16 residues. CDR1 is SGHNT and CDR2 is YYREEE in the germline V gene (reference sequence). CDR3 in amino acids: CASSPPGGEGIYGYTF. The CDR3 coding sequence is TGTGCCAGCAGCCCACCGGGTGGGGAGGGGATCTATGGCTACACCTTC.

J is TRBJ1-2 and V is TRBV6-5, with no clear D. Trimming removed 7 bases at V and 7 bases at J, with 16 bases between. Per the germline V gene, CDR1 is MNHEY and CDR2 is SVGAGI. This CDR3 comprises 13 residues. The CDR3 here is CASTPRRSGGYTF. The CDR3 DNA reads as TGTGCCAGCACTCCAAGACGGTCGGGTGGCTACACCTTC.

The V call is TRBV7-9, the J call TRBJ2-4; D possibly corresponds to TRBD2 (6 bases). V was cut by 4 bases and J by 6 bases, with 22 bases left in between. CDR1 and CDR2 from the germline V gene are SEHNR and FQNEAQ (reference sequence). CDR3 length: 17 residues. CDR3 coding DNA: TGTGCCAGCAGCTCAGGAGCCGTGCGGGACCAAGGAAACATTCAGTACTTC. Translating gives CASSSGAVRDQGNIQYF.

The CDR3 DNA is TGTGCCAGCAGCCATGGACAGGGGGATCAGCCCCAGCATTTT. Translated, it gives CASSHGQGDQPQHF. This rearrangement joins TRBV7-2 to TRBJ1-5, with TRBD1 identical over 10 bases. V trimming: 5 bases; J trimming: 5 bases; junction bases outside the gene matches: 3. Per germline, CDR1 SGHTA and CDR2 FQGNSA. The CDR3 has 14 amino acids.

The J gene is TRBJ2-5, the V gene TRBV5-6; D perhaps matches TRBD1 (5 bases). Germline V gene lookup returns CDR1 SGHDT and CDR2 YYEEEE. The CDR3 is made up of 13 amino acids. Trimming shortened V by 1 base and J by 5 bases, and 9 bases separated the two germline ends. This chain's CDR3 is CASSLQGQETQYF. The CDR3 DNA reads TGTGCCAGCAGCTTGCAGGGCCAGGAGACCCAGTACTTC.

The rearrangement uses TRBV7-2 and TRBJ2-2; 7 nucleotides agree with TRBD2. This CDR3 is 15 amino acids long. Per germline, CDR1 SGHTA and CDR2 FQGNSA. Losses at the gene ends were 1 base for V and 7 bases for J; bases not matched to a gene: 6. The DNA for the CDR3 is TGTGCCAGCAGCTTAGAGGGAGGGAGGGGCGGGGAGCTGTTTTTT. This translates into CASSLEGGRGGELFF. The variable domain in full, with the rest retrieved from reference TRBV7-2 and TRBJ2-2, is GAGVSQSPSNKVTEKGKDVELRCDPISGHTALYWYRQSLGQGLEFLIYFQGNSAPDKSGLPSDRFSAERTGGSVSTLTIQRTQQEDSAVYLCASSLEGGRGGELFFGEGSRLTVL.

The chain joins TRBV11-2 to TRBJ1-2; TRBD1 matches 7 bases. Germline V lookup: CDR1 SGHAT, CDR2 FQNNGV. V trimming: 4 bases; J trimming: 6 bases; junction bases outside the gene matches: 11. This CDR3 has 15 amino acids. The CDR3 DNA is TGTGCCAGCAGCTCCCACAGGGGTAGGAGGGATGGCTACACCTTC. Its translation is CASSSHRGRRDGYTF.

This clone was seen just once. The V call is TRBV4-1, the J call TRBJ1-5, with D tentatively TRBD1 (6 bases). The CDR3 is 18 amino acids. Germline lookup yields CDR1 MGHRA and CDR2 YSYEKL. Trimming stripped 0 bases from V and 4 bases from J, with 19 bases between. The CDR3 loop reads CASSQERQGPSFNQPQHF. The CDR3 region has the DNA TGCGCCAGCAGCCAAGAAAGGCAGGGGCCCTCCTTTAATCAGCCCCAGCATTTT.

CDR3 nucleotide sequence: TGTGCCACCTTGACACTAGCGGGAGGTGAAGAGCAGTTCTTC. This gives the protein CATLTLAGGEEQFF. The chain is built from TRBV2 and TRBJ2-1, with 12 bases lining up with TRBD2. The CDR3 sequence is 14 residues long. CDR1 SNHLY and CDR2 FYNNEI come from the germline V gene. V was pared by 10 bases and J by 10 bases, with 11 bases of the junction left unmatched.

The chain couples TRBV4-1 to TRBJ2-3, with 10 bases identical to TRBD2. The CDR3 loop spans 15 amino acids. Trimming took 0 bases from V and 12 from J; bases not matched to a gene: 9. Germline CDR1 and CDR2: MGHRA and YSYEKL. CDR3 DNA: TGCGCCAGCAGCCAAGATCCAAACGGACTAGCGGAACAGTATTTT. Protein: CASSQDPNGLAEQYF.

The chain combines TRBV11-2 with TRBJ2-3, with D unclear. The germline V gene encodes CDR1 SGHAT and CDR2 FQNNGV. V lost 0 bases and J 6 bases, leaving 13 bases between the germline ends. CDR3 length: 15 residues. In DNA, the CDR3 is TGTGCCAGCAGCTTAGAGCAGGTGGGCTCCGATACGCAGTATTTT. Its protein is CASSLEQVGSDTQYF.

V and J are TRBV7-2 and TRBJ1-2; no clear D gene. CDR1 and CDR2 (germline): SGHTA, FQGNSA. V lost 1 base and J 1 base, leaving 10 bases between the germline ends. The CDR3 loop spans 15 amino acids. CDR3 bases: TGTGCCAGCAGCTTAGATTCCACGAGTAACTATGGCTACACCTTC. As protein: CASSLDSTSNYGYTF.